These 10 T cell receptor beta chains were sequenced from one sample in a study of cytomegalovirus exposure and HLA in healthy donors. Use of 60 Vbeta and 13 Jbeta primers characterized the PCR. The data were produced by immunoSEQ multiplex PCR, yet TCRdb's version contains in-frame clones alone and is incomplete. This sample has roughly 230,000 clones; around 80% occur once, and the top ten carry about 0.45%. The sample comprised PBMCs. These receptors all come from a boy between 5 and 17 years old in good health and CMV-seronegative.

The rearrangement links TRBV30 to TRBJ2-5; 9 nucleotides align to TRBD2. Trimming took 3 bases from V and 5 from J; bases not matched to a gene: 10. Germline assignment: CDR1 GTSNPN and CDR2 SVGIG (reference sequence). The CDR3 contains 15 residues. CDR3 nucleotide sequence: TGTGCCTGGAGCCTTGGAGCGGGAGGCTTGGAGACCCAGTACTTC. Translating gives CAWSLGAGGLETQYF.

The V gene is TRBV6-1, the J gene TRBJ1-2; D is perhaps TRBD1 (5 bases). CDR3 size: 14 residues. Germline V gene lookup returns CDR1 MNHNS and CDR2 SASEGT. V was cut by 4 bases and J by 2 bases, with 11 bases left in between. The CDR3 sequence is CASSGPRANYGYTF. The CDR3 nucleotides are TGTGCCAGCAGTGGACCCAGGGCCAACTATGGCTACACCTTC.

The CDR3 nucleotides read TGCGCCAGCAGCGCTGCACAGGCCGGAACTGAAAAACTGTTTTTT. It specifies CASSAAQAGTEKLFF. The chain is built from TRBV5-1 and TRBJ1-4, with D perhaps matching TRBD1 (5 bases). The CDR3 is made up of 15 amino acids. Germline loops: CDR1 SGHRS, CDR2 YFSETQ. The ends were cut back, 4 bases at V and 7 bases at J, with 17 bases in the middle.

In nucleotides, the CDR3 is TGTGCCAGCAGCCAGACAGATACGCAGTATTTT. Amino acids: CASSQTDTQYF. This chain links TRBV11-2 with TRBJ2-3; D unclear. The germline CDR1 and CDR2 sequences are SGHAT and FQNNGV. V lost 5 bases to trimming and J lost 3 bases, with 3 bases between them. CDR3 length equals 11 residues.

The rearrangement joins TRBV4-1 to TRBJ2-5, with TRBD2 identical over 7 bases. The CDR3 is made up of 16 amino acids. V was clipped by 0 bases and J by 2 bases; unmatched bases: 6. The germline V gene encodes CDR1 MGHRA and CDR2 YSYEKL. The CDR3 is CASSQEGPSGQETQYF. Here the CDR3 DNA reads TGCGCCAGCAGCCAAGAAGGCCCTAGCGGACAAGAGACCCAGTACTTC.

The chain joins TRBV25-1 to TRBJ2-1, with 10 bases lining up with TRBD2. Unmatched junction bases numbered 4, after V lost 6 bases and J lost 2 bases. The CDR3 extends over 15 amino acids. Germline loops: CDR1 MGHDK, CDR2 SYGVNS. CDR3 residues: CASRSAGGPYNEQFF. CDR3 sequence (DNA): TGTGCCAGCAGGTCAGCGGGAGGGCCCTACAATGAGCAGTTCTTC.

The CDR3: CASSPQLRTANYGYTF. CDR3 nucleotides: TGTGCCAGTAGTCCCCAGTTAAGGACAGCGAACTATGGCTACACCTTC. J is TRBJ1-2 and V is TRBV19; possibly TRBD1 for D (6 bases). Germline V gene data show CDR1 as LNHDA and CDR2 as SQIVND (reference sequence). The length of the CDR3 is 16 residues. V shed 5 bases and J shed 2 bases, with 18 bases lying between them.

This sequence joins TRBV7-9 and TRBJ2-7; 9 positions match TRBD2. V lost 5 bases to trimming and J lost 1 base; unmatched junction nucleotides: 15. Germline V CDR1 and CDR2: SEHNR, FQNEAQ (reference sequence). This CDR3 comprises 18 residues. CDR3 amino acids: CASSPPIGLAGLSYEQYF. The CDR3 region has the DNA TGTGCCAGCAGCCCACCCATAGGCCTAGCGGGACTTTCCTACGAGCAGTACTTC. Variable domain in full (rest from reference TRBV7-9 and TRBJ2-7): DTGVSQNPRHKITKRGQNVTFRCDPISEHNRLYWYRQTLGQGPEFLTYFQNEAQLEKSRLLSDRFSAERPKGSFSTLEIQRTEQGDSAMYLCASSPPIGLAGLSYEQYFGPGTRLTVT.

Here the CDR3 DNA reads TGTGCCAGCAGCGGACCGGGGAGCAATCAGCCCCAGCATTTT. Amino acid sequence: CASSGPGSNQPQHF. The rearrangement uses TRBV7-9 and TRBJ1-5, with D unclear. The CDR3 has 14 amino acids. The germline V gene encodes CDR1 SEHNR and CDR2 FQNEAQ (reference sequence). V lost 5 bases to trimming and J lost 1 base, with 9 bases between them.

This clone was detected only a few times. This sequence joins TRBV15 and TRBJ1-2; 7 nucleotides line up with TRBD1. CDR1 is LNHNV and CDR2 is YYDKDF in the germline V gene (reference sequence). V shed 3 bases, J shed 4 bases, and the junction held 8 bases outside the gene matches. CDR3 size: 15 residues. CDR3: CATSRALTGRYGYTF. Here the CDR3 DNA reads TGTGCCACCAGCAGGGCCCTGACAGGGCGCTATGGCTACACCTTC.